The next 3 T cell receptor beta chains were all read from a single sample in a study of PD-L1 blockade in urothelial cancer. Stated time point: pretreatment peripheral blood. Data came from immunoSEQ multiplex PCR; TCRdb stores just in-frame clones and leaves some out. The sample includes just under 40,000 clones, approximately 90% seen only once; the top ten take 11%. Here the sequenced sample was PBMCs, taken around atezolizumab (anti-PD-L1) treatment. Receptors originate from a woman aged 60-75 years with urothelial cancer.

This chain uses TRBV27 with TRBJ1-3; TRBD1 aligns across 7 bases. With V trimmed by 5 bases and J by 3 bases, 4 bases remained unmatched. The CDR3 consists of 14 residues. Germline values: CDR1 MNHEY, CDR2 SMNVEV (reference sequence). The CDR3 DNA reads TGTGCCAGCAGTCTTAGGGGGCTTGGAAACACCATATATTTT. It yields the protein CASSLRGLGNTIYF.

This clone came up a few times. V usage is TRBV27 and J usage is TRBJ1-1; D not certain. The length of the CDR3 is 17 residues. Looked up from germline, CDR1 is MNHEY and CDR2 is SMNVEV (reference sequence). With 2 bases removed from V and 0 bases from J, the gap between germline ends came to 16 bases. As DNA, the CDR3 is TGTGCCAGCAGTTTAAGTTTATACAAATTTATGAACACTGAAGCTTTCTTT. Translated, it gives CASSLSLYKFMNTEAFF.

The chain employs TRBV2 and TRBJ2-7; D gene uncertain. This CDR3 has 15 residues. V shed 1 base and J shed 2 bases, with 12 bases lying between them. Germline-derived CDR1 and CDR2 are SNHLY and FYNNEI. Here the CDR3 reads CASSEGETATYEQYF. CDR3 bases: TGTGCCAGCAGTGAAGGAGAAACAGCAACCTACGAGCAGTACTTC.